Sequencing of this TCR beta chain was carried out in a study of blood T cell repertoires in COVID-19. For the study at large: The United States, Italy and Spain supplied acute and convalescent COVID-19 samples. The cDNA or gDNA used as material had been derived from T cells, B-cell-depleted T cells, or PBMCs.

As originally analysed: Amplified reference gene primers provided the basis for estimating nucleated cell counts. Using immunoSEQ multiplex PCR, the repertoire was profiled, and TCRdb retains in-frame clones only, with some absent. The V and J calls and clone size are taken from that table; D and trimming were inferred from the DNA. The table has 100,000 to 150,000 clones, 87% seen once; the top ten hold about 2.5%. After removal of 5 bases from V and 7 bases from J, the junction contained 19 bases not matched to a gene. Germline loops: CDR1 SNHLY, CDR2 FYNNEI. This CDR3 spans 19 amino acids. The J gene is TRBJ2-2, the V gene TRBV2, with 10 positions matching TRBD2. Sequenced sample: peripheral blood. The sequence derives from a man between 45 and 60 years old with active COVID-19. This CDR3 is CASSPPGQRGGLVVGELFF. The CDR3 DNA reads as TGTGCCAGCAGTCCCCCCGGGCAGCGGGGGGGCCTAGTTGTCGGGGAGCTGTTTTTT.